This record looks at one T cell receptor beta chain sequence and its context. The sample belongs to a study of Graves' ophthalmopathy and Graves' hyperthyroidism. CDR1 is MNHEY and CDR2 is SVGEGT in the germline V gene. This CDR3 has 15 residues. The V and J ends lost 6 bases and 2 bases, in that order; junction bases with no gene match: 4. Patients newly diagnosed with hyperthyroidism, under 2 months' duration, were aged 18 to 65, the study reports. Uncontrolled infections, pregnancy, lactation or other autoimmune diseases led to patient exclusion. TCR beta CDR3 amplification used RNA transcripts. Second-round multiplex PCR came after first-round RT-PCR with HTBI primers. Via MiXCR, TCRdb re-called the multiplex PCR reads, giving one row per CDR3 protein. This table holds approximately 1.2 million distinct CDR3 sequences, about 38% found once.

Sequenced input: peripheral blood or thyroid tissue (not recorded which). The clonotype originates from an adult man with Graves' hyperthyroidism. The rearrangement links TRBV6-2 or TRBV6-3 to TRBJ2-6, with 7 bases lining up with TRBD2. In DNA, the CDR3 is TGTGCCAGCAGCCCCAGCGGGACTGGGGCCAACGTCCTGACTTTC. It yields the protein CASSPSGTGANVLTF.